A single sample is the source of the 10 T cell receptor beta chains below, sequenced in a study of T cells in Graves' hyperthyroidism and ophthalmopathy. RNA transcripts served as the template for amplifying TCR beta CDR3 regions. When the TCR CDR3 underwent first-round RT-PCR, the HTBI primer set was used. TCRdb itself ran the multiplex PCR reads through MiXCR, one entry per CDR3 protein. The sample lists approximately 560,000 distinct CDR3 sequences, around 45% occurring once. Sequencing was performed on peripheral blood or thyroid tissue (not recorded which). These receptors were collected from a woman aged 18-35 years with Graves' hyperthyroidism.

The chain employs TRBV20-1 and TRBJ1-2; D call uncertain. The ends were cut back, 2 bases at V and 3 bases at J, with 13 bases in the middle. This CDR3 spans 14 amino acids. Germline V lookup: CDR1 DFQATT, CDR2 SNEGSKA (reference sequence). This chain's CDR3 is CSARRPNPDYGYTF. CDR3 DNA: TGCAGTGCTAGAAGGCCGAACCCTGACTATGGCTACACCTTC.

Turning to this clonotype: Since a much larger clone is just one base distant, this may be a read error. The genes are TRBV7-9 and TRBJ2-7; TRBD2 is a possible D gene (6 bases). CDR3 length: 13 residues. V gave up 1 base and J gave up 5 bases, with 9 bases separating them. In germline, CDR1 is SEHNR, CDR2 FQNEAQ (reference sequence). Written as DNA, the CDR3 is TGTGCCAGCAGCTTAGGCGGGACCGACGAGCAGTACTTC. Protein: CASSLGGTDEQYF.

CDR3 protein: CASRTGGLASPLHF. Here the CDR3 DNA reads TGTGCCAGCAGGACAGGGGGCCTTGCTTCACCCCTCCACTTT. The chain joins TRBV6-1 to TRBJ1-6, with TRBD1 matching over 10 bases. This CDR3 spans 14 amino acids. Germline V gives CDR1 MNHNS, CDR2 SASEGT. The trim removed 6 bases at V and 9 bases at J, leaving 5 bases unmatched.

Comment on this clonotype: Compared with germline, one end of the junction differs, possibly owing to a read error. V is TRBV7-9 and J is TRBJ2-5; tentatively, D is TRBD2 (5 bases). This CDR3 is built from 16 residues. CDR1 and CDR2 from the germline V gene are SEHNR and FQNEAQ (reference sequence). CDR3 residues: CASSISGGRYQETQCF. CDR3 DNA sequence: TGTGCCAGCAGCATCTCGGGCGGGCGGTACCAAGAGACCCAGTGCTTC.

This clonotype has a count of ten or more. The genes are TRBV25-1 and TRBJ1-2, with D unresolved. V was shortened by 3 bases and J by 0 bases, with 11 bases between the two germline ends. This CDR3 comprises 15 residues. The V gene's germline CDR1 is MGHDK and CDR2 SYGVNS. CDR3 in DNA: TGTGCCAGCAGTGACCCTGGGGAAGCTAACTATGGCTACACCTTC. Amino acids: CASSDPGEANYGYTF.

This clonotype has a count of ten or more. V is TRBV10-3 and J is TRBJ2-5; tentative D call: TRBD1 (6 bases). Germline values: CDR1 ENHRY, CDR2 SYGVKD. This CDR3 is 15 amino acids long. Trimming cost V 2 bases and J 4 bases, with 14 bases left between them. The CDR3 DNA reads TGTGCCATCAGTGAGGCGAGGGGGAACGGAGAGACCCAGTACTTC. Residues: CAISEARGNGETQYF.

This clonotype came up once. This may stem from a read error, because a much larger clone lies one nucleotide away. The V gene is TRBV7-2, the J gene TRBJ2-5; TRBD1 matches at 9 bases. CDR3 length: 15 amino acids. V lost 5 bases, J lost 9 bases, and 13 bases stayed unmatched. Germline V gives CDR1 SGHTA, CDR2 FQGNSA. The CDR3: CASSLNYGTGRAQYF. The CDR3 nucleotides are TGTGCCAGCAGCCTCAACTACGGGACAGGGAGGGCCCAGTACTTC.

V and J are TRBV7-6 and TRBJ2-5, with TRBD1 as a possible D gene (5 bases). V gave up 3 bases and J gave up 4 bases, with 12 bases separating them. The CDR3 totals 14 residues. Per the germline V gene, CDR1 is SGHVS and CDR2 is FNYEAQ. The CDR3 loop is CASSLMGRLETQYF. As DNA, the CDR3 is TGTGCCAGCAGCTTGATGGGGCGCTTAGAGACCCAGTACTTC.

J is TRBJ2-7 and V is TRBV2; no reliable D call. CDR3 length: 14 residues. From germline, CDR1 is SNHLY and CDR2 FYNNEI. Trimming shortened V by 3 bases and J by 5 bases, and 14 bases separated the two germline ends. CDR3 nucleotide sequence: TGTGCCAGCAGTGATTTTGGGTGGGGTGACGAGCAGTACTTC. Translation gives CASSDFGWGDEQYF.

The V call is TRBV5-1, the J call TRBJ2-7; no definite D call. This CDR3 region has 13 residues. In germline, CDR1 is SGHRS, CDR2 YFSETQ. The V end lost 4 bases, the J end lost 6 bases, and 14 bases lay between the germline ends. CDR3 in DNA: TGCGCCAGCAGCCCCCGTGGAGACCCCGAGCAGTACTTC. Encoded protein: CASSPRGDPEQYF.